This T cell receptor beta chain is drawn from a study of T-cell reconstitution after alpha-beta-depleted transplantation in children. The sample holds a few counts of this clonotype. Unique molecular identifiers were used to barcode this TCRbeta library. TCRdb passed the PCR reads through MiXCR, listing each CDR3 protein once. The table lists nearly 550,000 distinct CDR3 sequences, about a sixth of them singletons. Per germline, CDR1 DFQATT and CDR2 SNEGSKA (reference sequence). This CDR3 spans 15 amino acids. V was pared by 2 bases and J by 8 bases, with 19 bases between. The source is a human donor who donated a stem cell graft to a child with acute lymphoblastic leukemia. The chain joins TRBV20-1 to TRBJ2-1; possibly TRBD2 for D (7 bases). The material was PBMCs from the stem cell graft donor, obtained from the stem cell graft. The CDR3 spells CSARPTIGGADEQFF. The CDR3 bases are TGCAGTGCTAGACCTACGATAGGGGGGGCCGATGAGCAGTTCTTC.